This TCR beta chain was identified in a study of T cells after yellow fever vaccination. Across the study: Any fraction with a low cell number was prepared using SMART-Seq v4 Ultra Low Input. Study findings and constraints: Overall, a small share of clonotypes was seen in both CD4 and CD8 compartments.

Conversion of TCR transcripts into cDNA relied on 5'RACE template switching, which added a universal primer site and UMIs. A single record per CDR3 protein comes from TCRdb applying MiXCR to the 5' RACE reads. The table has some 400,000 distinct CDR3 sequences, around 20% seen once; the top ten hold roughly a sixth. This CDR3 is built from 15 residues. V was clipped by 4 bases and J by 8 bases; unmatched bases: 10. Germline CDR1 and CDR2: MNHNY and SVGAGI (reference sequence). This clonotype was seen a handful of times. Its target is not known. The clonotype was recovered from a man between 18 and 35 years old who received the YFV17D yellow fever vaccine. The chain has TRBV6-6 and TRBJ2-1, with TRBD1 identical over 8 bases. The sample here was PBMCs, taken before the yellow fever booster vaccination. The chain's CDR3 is CASSSPDRGKDEQFF. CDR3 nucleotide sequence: TGTGCCAGCAGTTCGCCTGACAGGGGAAAGGATGAGCAGTTCTTC.